This T cell receptor (beta chain) was captured in a study of blood T cells in healthy people across ages. This clonotype came up many times. A second PCR of 7 to 11 cycles used a sample-barcoded 5' primer and a J-beta primer mix. TCRdb fed the 5' RACE reads into MiXCR, producing one record per CDR3 protein. The data show 1,500,000 or so distinct CDR3 sequences, almost 60% seen once. The trim removed 6 bases at V and 3 bases at J, leaving 3 bases unmatched. Germline V gives CDR1 MNHEY, CDR2 SVGEGT. The CDR3 is 13 residues long. Sequenced sample: blood. The V gene is TRBV6-2 or TRBV6-3, the J gene TRBJ2-7; 9 positions match TRBD1. This clonotype was obtained from a man in his late teens or twenties in good health. The CDR3 DNA is TGTGCCAGCAGACCGGGACAGGGCTACGAGCAGTACTTC. Protein: CASRPGQGYEQYF.